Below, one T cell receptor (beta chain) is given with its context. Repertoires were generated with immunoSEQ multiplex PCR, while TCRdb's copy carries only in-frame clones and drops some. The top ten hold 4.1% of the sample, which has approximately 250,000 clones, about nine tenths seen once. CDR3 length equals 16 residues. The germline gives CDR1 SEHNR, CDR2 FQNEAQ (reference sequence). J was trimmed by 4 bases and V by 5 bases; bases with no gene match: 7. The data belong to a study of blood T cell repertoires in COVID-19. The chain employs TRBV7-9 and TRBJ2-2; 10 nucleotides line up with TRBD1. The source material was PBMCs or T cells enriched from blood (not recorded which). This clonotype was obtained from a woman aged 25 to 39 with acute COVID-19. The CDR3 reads CASSAGTGASTGELFF. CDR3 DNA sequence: TGTGCCAGCAGCGCCGGGACAGGGGCGAGCACCGGGGAGCTGTTTTTT.